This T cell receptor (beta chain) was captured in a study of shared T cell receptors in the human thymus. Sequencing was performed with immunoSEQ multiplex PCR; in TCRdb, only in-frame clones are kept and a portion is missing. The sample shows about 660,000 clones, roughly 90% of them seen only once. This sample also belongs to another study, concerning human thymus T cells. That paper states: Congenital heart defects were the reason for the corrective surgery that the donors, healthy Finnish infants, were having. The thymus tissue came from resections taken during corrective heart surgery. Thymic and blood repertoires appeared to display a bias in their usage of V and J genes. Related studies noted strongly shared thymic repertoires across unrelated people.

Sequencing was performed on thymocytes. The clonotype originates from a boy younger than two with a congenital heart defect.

The CDR3 DNA is TGCGCCAGCAGTGACAGGGGGCCGCGGGAGACCCAGTACTTC. This gives the protein CASSDRGPRETQYF. V gene TRBV10-2 combines with J gene TRBJ2-5; the match to TRBD1 covers 8 bases. Germline CDR1 reads WSHSY; CDR2 reads SAAADI. V lost 3 bases and J lost 5; bases outside the gene matches: 5. The CDR3 loop spans 14 amino acids.